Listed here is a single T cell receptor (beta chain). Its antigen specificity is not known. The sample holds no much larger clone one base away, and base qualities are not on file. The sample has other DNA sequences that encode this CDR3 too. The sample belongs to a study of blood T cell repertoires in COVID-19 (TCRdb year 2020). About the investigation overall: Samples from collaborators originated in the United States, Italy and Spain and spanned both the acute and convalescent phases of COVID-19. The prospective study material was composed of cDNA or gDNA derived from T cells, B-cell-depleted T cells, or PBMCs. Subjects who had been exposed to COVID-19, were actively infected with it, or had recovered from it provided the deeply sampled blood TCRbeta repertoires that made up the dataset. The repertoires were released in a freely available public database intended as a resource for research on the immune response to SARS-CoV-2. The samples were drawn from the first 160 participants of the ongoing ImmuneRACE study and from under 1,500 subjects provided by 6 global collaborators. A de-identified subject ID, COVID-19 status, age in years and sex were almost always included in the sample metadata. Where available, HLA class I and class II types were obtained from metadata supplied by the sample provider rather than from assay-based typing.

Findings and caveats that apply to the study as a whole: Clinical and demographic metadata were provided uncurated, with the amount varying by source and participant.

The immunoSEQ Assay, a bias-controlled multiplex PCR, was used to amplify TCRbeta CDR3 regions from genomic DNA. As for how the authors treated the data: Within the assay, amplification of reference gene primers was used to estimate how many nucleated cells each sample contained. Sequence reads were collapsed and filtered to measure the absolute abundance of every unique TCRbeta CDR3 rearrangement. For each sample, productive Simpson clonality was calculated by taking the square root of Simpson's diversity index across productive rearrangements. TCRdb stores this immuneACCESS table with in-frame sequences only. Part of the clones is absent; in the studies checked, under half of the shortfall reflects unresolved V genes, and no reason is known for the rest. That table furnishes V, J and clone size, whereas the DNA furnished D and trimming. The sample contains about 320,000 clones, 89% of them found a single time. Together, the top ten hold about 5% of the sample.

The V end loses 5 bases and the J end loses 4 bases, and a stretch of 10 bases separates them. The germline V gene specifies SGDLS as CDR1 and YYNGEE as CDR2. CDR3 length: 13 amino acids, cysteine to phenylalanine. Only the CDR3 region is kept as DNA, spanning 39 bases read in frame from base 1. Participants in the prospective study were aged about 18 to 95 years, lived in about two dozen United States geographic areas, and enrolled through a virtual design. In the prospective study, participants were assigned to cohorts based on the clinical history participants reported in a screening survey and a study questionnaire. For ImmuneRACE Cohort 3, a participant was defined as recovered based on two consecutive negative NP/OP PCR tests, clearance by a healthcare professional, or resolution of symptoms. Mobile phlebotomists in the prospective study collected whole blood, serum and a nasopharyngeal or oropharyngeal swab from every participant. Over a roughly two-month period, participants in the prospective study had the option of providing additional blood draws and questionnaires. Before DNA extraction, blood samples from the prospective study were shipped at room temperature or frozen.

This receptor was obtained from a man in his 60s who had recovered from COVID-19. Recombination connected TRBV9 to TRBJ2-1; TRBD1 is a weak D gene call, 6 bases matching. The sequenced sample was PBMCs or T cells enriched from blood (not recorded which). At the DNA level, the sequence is TGTGCCAGCAGTTCCGGGACATACAATGAGCAGTTCTTC. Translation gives CASSSGTYNEQFF.